This T cell receptor (beta chain) derives from a study of neoadjuvant anti-PD-1 for oral cavity cancer. The overall study: Before surgery, most patients got three to four biweekly 3 mg/kg nivolumab doses.

Study-level findings and limits: Post-nivolumab, blood T cell clonality was significantly elevated in non-responders.

V was pared by 2 bases and J by 7 bases, with 12 bases between. Germline V CDR1 and CDR2: MNHNS, SASEGT. The CDR3 contains 15 residues. The sample's time point: after neoadjuvant nivolumab, at surgical resection. These newly diagnosed stage II-IVA oral cavity squamous cell carcinoma patients had no prior systemic or radiation treatment. No culture or expansion preceded analysis of these blood cells. Worth noting for this clone: Its specificity is unknown.

Generated by immunoSEQ multiplex PCR, the TCRdb table keeps only in-frame clones and is missing some. The sample lists about 42,000 clones; about 76% were seen once. The rearrangement uses TRBV6-1 and TRBJ1-6; D uncertain. The starting material was PBMCs, obtained after nivolumab (anti-PD-1) treatment. The sequence came from a person aged 40 to 85 with oral cavity squamous cell carcinoma. DNA for the CDR3: TGTGCCAGCAGTGAATCTGGGATCGGAAATTCACCCCTCCACTTT. It translates to CASSESGIGNSPLHF.